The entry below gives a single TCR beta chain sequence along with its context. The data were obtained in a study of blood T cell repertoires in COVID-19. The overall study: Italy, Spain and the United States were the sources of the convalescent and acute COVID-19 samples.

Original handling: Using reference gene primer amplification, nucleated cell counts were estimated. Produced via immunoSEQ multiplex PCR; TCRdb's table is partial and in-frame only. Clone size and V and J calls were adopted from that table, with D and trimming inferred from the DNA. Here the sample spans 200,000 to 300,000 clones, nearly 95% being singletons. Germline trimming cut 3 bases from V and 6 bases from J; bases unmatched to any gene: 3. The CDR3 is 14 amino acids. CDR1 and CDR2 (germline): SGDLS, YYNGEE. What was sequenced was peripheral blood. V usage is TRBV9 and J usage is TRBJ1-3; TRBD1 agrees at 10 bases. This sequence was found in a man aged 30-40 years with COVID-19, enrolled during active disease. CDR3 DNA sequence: TGTGCCAGCAGCGAGGGGACAGGGGTAAACACCATATATTTT. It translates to CASSEGTGVNTIYF.